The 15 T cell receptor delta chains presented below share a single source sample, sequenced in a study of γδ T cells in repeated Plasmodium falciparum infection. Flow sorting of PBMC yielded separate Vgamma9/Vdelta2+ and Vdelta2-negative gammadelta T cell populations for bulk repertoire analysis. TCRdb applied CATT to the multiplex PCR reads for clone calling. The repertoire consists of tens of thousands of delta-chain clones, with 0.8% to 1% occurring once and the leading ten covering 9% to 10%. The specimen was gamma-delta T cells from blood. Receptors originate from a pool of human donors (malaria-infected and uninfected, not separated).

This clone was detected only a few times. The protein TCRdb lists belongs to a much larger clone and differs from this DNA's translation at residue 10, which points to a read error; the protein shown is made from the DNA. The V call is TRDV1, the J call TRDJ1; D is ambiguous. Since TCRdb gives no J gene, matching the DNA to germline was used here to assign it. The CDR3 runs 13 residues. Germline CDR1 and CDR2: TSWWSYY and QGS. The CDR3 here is CALTPQYTDRLIF. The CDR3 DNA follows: TGTGCTCTTACTCCTCAGTACACCGATAGACTCATCTTT.

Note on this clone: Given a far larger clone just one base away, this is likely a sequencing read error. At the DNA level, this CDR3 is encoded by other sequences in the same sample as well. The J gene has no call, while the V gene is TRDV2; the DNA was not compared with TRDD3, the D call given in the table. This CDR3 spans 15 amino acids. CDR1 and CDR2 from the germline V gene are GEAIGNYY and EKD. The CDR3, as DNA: TGTGCCTGTGACACCGTTGGGGATGACGCCGATAAGCTCATCTTT. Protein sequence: CACDTVGDDADKLIF.

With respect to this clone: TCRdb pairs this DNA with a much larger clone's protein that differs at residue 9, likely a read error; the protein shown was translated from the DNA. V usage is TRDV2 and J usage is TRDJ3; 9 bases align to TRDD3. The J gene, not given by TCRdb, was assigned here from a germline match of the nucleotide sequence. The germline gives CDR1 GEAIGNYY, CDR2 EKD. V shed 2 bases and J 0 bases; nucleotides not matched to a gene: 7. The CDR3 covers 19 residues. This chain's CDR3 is CACDSTGGDGSWDTRQMFF. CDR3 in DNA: TGTGCCTGTGACAGTACTGGGGGAGACGGCTCCTGGGACACCCGACAGATGTTTTTC.

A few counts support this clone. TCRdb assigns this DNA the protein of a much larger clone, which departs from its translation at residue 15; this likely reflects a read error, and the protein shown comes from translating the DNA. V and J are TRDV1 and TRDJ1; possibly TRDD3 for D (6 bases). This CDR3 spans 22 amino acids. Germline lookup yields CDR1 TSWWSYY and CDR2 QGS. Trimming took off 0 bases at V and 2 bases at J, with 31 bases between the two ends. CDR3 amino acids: CALGELLNPSLQRVGVTDKLIF. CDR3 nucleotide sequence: TGTGCTCTTGGGGAACTTTTGAATCCTTCACTACAGCGGGTGGGGGTGACCGATAAACTCATCTTT.

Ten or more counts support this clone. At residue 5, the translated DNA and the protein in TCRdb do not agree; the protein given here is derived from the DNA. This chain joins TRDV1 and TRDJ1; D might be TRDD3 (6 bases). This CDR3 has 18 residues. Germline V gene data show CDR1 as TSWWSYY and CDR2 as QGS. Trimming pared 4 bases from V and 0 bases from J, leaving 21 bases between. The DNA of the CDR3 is TGTGCTCTTGGGGGCCCATTTGGGGGGAAGGCGTACACCGATAAACTCATCTTT. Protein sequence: CALGGPFGGKAYTDKLIF.

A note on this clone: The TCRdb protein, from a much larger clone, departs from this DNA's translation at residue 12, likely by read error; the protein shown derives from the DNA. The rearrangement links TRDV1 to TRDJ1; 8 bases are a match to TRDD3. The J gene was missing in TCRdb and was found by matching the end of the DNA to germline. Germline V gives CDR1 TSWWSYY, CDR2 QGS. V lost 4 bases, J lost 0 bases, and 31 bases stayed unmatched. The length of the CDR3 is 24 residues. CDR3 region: CALGGQTGSSSRTGGPKYTDKLIF. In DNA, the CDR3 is TGTGCTCTTGGGGGTCAAACGGGGTCGTCCTCGCGTACTGGGGGTCCCAAGTACACCGATAAACTCATCTTT.

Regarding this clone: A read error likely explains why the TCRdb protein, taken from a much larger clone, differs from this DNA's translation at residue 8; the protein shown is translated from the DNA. The CDR3 sequence: CACDPVRWSWDTRQMFF. The DNA of the CDR3 is TGTGCCTGTGACCCTGTGAGGTGGTCCTGGGACACCCGACAGATGTTTTTC. The genes are TRDV2 and TRDJ3; D call uncertain. Because TCRdb records no J gene, it was assigned here through a match of the DNA to germline. Germline loops: CDR1 GEAIGNYY, CDR2 EKD. This CDR3 is built from 17 residues. Trimming pared 3 bases from V and 1 base from J, leaving 12 bases between.

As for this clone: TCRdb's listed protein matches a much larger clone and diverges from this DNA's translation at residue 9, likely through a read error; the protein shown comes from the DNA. This CDR3 is CALGTDPGPRYWGIRTDKLIF. The CDR3 nucleotides read TGTGCTCTTGGGACTGACCCGGGCCCGCGTTACTGGGGGATAAGGACCGATAAACTCATCTTT. The chain employs TRDV1 and TRDJ1; 11 bases align to TRDD3. The J gene is absent in TCRdb and was assigned here via DNA matching to germline. There are 21 residues in the CDR3. The germline V gene encodes CDR1 TSWWSYY and CDR2 QGS. The junction had 22 bases not matched to a gene; V was cut back by 5 bases and J by 2 bases.

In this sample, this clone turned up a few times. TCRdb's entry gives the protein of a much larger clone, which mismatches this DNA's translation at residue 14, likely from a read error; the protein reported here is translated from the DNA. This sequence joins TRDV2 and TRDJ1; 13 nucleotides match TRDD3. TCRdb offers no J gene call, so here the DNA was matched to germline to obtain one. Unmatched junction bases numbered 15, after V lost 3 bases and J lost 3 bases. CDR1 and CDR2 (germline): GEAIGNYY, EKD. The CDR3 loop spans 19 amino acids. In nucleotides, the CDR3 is TGTGCCTGTGACTCCCCGTCCCTACTGGGGGATACGGGGGCCGATAAACTCATCTTT. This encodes CACDSPSLLGDTGADKLIF.

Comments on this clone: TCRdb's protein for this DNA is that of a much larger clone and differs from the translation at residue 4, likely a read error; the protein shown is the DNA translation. CDR3 DNA sequence: TGTGCCTGTAACACAAAGGCTGTCGGGGATACTAGACCCCTGATCTTT. Translating it yields CACNTKAVGDTRPLIF. The V and J genes are TRDV2 and TRDJ4; 8 nucleotides match TRDD3. The J gene is absent in TCRdb and was assigned here via DNA matching to germline. Germline CDR1 GEAIGNYY, CDR2 EKD. The CDR3 runs 16 residues.

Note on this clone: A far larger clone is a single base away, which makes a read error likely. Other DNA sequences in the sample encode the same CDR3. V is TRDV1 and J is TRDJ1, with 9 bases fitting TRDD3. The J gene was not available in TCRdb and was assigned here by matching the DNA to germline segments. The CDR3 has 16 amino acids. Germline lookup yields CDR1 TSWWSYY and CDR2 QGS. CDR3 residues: CALGEPVRRGIPKLIF. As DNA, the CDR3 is TGCGCTCTTGGGGAACCGGTCCGAAGGGGGATACCCAAACTCATCTTT.

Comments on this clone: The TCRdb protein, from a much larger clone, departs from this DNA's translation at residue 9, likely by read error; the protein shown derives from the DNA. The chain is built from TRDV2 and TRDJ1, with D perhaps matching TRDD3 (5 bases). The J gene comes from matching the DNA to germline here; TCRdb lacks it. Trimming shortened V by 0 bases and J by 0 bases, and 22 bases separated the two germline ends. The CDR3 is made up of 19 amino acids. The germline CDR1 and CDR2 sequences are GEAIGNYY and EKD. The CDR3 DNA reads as TGTGCCTGTGACACCGTTTCCCCTGAGGGGGGCCAGTACACCGATAAACTCATCTTT. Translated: CACDTVSPEGGQYTDKLIF.

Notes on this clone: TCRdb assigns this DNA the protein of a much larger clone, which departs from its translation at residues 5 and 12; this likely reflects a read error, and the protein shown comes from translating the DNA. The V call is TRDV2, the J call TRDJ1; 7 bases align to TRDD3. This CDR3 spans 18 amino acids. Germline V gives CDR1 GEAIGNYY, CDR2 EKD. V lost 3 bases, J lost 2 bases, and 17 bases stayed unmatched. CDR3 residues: CACDSVKSGGSVTDKLIF. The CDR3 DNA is TGTGCCTGTGACTCTGTAAAATCCGGGGGATCCGTAACCGATAAACTCATCTTT.

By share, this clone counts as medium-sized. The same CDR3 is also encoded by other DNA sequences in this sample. CDR3 sequence: CALGVFLKGIQTKHKLIF. DNA for the CDR3: TGTGCTCTTGGGGTTTTCCTAAAAGGGATACAAACGAAGCACAAACTCATCTTT. The chain combines TRDV1 with TRDJ1; a weak D match, TRDD3 (7 bases). V lost 4 bases to trimming and J lost 8 bases, with 29 bases between them. The CDR3 sequence is 18 residues long. Looked up from germline, CDR1 is TSWWSYY and CDR2 is QGS.

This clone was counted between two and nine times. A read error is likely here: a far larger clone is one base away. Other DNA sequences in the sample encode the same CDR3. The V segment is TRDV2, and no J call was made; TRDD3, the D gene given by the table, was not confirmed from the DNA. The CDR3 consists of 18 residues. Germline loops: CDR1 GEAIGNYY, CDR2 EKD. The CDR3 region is CACDSGVLGDTLSDKLIF. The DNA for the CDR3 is TGTGCCTGTGACTCCGGGGTACTGGGGGATACGCTTTCCGATAAACTCATCTTC.